The following is a T cell receptor beta chain sequence with its context. Its antigen is not identified. The data were taken from a study of T cell responses to AZD1222 COVID-19 vaccine. The assay was immunoSEQ multiplex PCR, and TCRdb's table has in-frame clones only and misses some. The table has fewer than 130,000 clones, around 90% seen once. The study, taken as a whole, reports: Unmutated regions of variants are reportedly targeted by nearly half of spike-specific TCRs.

It was second doses at about 4 or about 12 weeks that were pooled. Germline CDR1 and CDR2: MNHNY and SVGAGI (reference sequence). The CDR3 runs to 14 residues. Trimming cost V 2 bases and J 1 base; bases outside gene matches: 2. Sequenced here: peripheral blood, sampled 28 days after the second AZD1222 dose. This TCR was sampled from an adult who received the AZD1222 COVID-19 vaccine. This rearrangement joins TRBV6-6 to TRBJ2-7, with TRBD1 matching 7 bases. The CDR3 nucleotides are TGTGCCAGCAGTTACACAGGGGAGTCCTACGAGCAGTACTTC. Encoded protein: CASSYTGESYEQYF.